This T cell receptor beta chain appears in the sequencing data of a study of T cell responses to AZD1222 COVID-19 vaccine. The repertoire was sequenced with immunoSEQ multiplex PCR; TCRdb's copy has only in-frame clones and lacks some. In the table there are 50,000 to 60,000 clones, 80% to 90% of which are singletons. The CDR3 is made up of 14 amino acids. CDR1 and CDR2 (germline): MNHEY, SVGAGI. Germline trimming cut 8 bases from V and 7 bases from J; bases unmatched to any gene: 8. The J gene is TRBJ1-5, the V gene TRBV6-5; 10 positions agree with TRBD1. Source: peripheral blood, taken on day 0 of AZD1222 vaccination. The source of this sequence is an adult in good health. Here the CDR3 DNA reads TGTGCCAGCTATCCGGGACAGGGGCACCAGCCCCAGCATTTT. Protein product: CASYPGQGHQPQHF.